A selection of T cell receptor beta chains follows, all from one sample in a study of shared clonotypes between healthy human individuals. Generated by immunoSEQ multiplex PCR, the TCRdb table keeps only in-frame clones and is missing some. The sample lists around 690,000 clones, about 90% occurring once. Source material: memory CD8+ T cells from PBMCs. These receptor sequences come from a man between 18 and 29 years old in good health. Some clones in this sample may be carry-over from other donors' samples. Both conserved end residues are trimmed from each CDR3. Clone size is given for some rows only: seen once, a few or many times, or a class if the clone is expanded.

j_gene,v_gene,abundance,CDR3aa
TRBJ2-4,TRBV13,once,ASSSGLNIQY
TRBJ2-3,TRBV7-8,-,ASSFNLMGEMGQADTQY
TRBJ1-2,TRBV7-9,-,ASIGGDRKYGYT
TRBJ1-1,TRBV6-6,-,ASSHTGTVNTEAF
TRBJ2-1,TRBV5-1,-,ASSLDGEPYNEQF
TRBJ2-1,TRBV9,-,ASSVGRTGDNNEQF
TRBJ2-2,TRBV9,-,ASSVLRDLDGELF
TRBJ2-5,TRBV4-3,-,ASSQSGRETQY
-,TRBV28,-,ASSLSVLAGGYEQY
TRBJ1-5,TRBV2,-,ASSEFQLGQPQH
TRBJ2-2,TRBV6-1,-,ASRTGPNTGELF
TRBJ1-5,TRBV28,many,ASSLRTGSNQPQH
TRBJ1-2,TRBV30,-,AWYPRQGNGYT
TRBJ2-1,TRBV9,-,ASSGTVSSYNEQF
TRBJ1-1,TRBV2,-,ASSGQGRIEDTEAF
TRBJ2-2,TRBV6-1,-,ASSTNRAGELF
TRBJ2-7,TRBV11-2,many,ASSLSMWEQY
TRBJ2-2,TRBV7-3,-,ASSWDRGSGELF
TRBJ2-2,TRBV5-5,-,ASSWPGLAPGELF
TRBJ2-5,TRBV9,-,ASRGLGQETQY
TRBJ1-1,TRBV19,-,ASNPTEMNTEAF
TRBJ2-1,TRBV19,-,ASDDRGAHNEQF
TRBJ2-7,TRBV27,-,ASRGVGINYEQY
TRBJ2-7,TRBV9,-,ASSPGGGGRYEQY
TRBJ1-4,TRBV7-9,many,ASSLGVLGEKLF
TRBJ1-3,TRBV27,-,ASSLRGSGNTIY
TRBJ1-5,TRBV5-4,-,ASSSQGPRGNQPQH
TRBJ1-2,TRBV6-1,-,ASSGTTGKLYGYT
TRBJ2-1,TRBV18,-,ASSPGTSGSSYNEQF
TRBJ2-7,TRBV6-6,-,ASSYSPSAGTYEQY
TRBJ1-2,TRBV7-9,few,ASSHDTINYGYT
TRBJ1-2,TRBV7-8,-,ASSFYTGIDHGYT
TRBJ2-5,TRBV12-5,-,ASGNYREQETQY
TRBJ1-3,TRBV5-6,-,ASSLLQNTIY
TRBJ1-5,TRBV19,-,ASSIAGAFNQPQH
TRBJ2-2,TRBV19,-,ASSIFETGASGELF
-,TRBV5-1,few,ASSLEPQSGIAYEQY
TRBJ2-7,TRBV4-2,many,ASSQDETGGYEQY
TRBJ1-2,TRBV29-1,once,SSAGADYGYT
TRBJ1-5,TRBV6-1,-,ASSEARLRQGSQPQH
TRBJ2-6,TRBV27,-,ASSGSGSGANVLT
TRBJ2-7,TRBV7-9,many,ASQPREGSTTTPYEQY
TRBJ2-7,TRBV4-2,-,ASSTTDRAYEQY
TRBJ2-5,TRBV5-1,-,ASSLEAVQETQY
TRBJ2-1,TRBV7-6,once,ASTPVSYNEQF